This is a list of T cell receptor beta chains from one sample in a study of cytomegalovirus exposure and HLA in healthy donors. Method: immunoSEQ multiplex PCR; TCRdb's copy keeps in-frame clones and lacks some. The table includes some 200,000 clones, approximately 80% detected once. Source material: PBMCs. All receptors come from a girl aged 5-17 years in good health and CMV-seronegative. Both conserved end residues are part of each CDR3. A D gene is named only where the DNA matches it firmly. Rows may omit the clone size; those that give it use once, few, many or a size class.

clone size | J gene | D gene | V gene | CDR3 protein | CDR3 DNA
NA | TRBJ1-5 | NA | TRBV28 | CASSYGNQPQHF | TGTGCCAGCAGTTACGGGAATCAGCCCCAGCATTTT
NA | TRBJ1-2 | TRBD1 | TRBV7-8 | CASSFGTASYGYTF | TGTGCCAGCAGCTTCGGGACAGCTTCTTATGGCTACACCTTC
NA | TRBJ2-1 | NA | TRBV7-9 | CASSLFGGEQFF | TGTGCCAGCAGCTTATTCGGCGGGGAGCAGTTCTTC
NA | TRBJ2-7 | NA | TRBV30 | CAWRTGTQGISYEQYF | TGTGCCTGGAGAACAGGGACACAGGGAATCTCCTACGAGCAGTACTTC
NA | TRBJ1-1 | TRBD1 | TRBV29-1 | CSVEDPGDREEAFF | TGCAGCGTTGAAGATCCGGGGGACAGGGAAGAAGCTTTCTTT
once | TRBJ2-1 | NA | TRBV27 | CASSLGGYEQFF | TGTGCCAGCAGTTTAGGGGGGTATGAGCAGTTCTTC
NA | TRBJ2-1 | TRBD1 | TRBV6-5 | CASSYSRQGEQFF | TGTGCCAGCAGTTACTCGAGACAGGGTGAGCAGTTCTTC
NA | TRBJ1-5 | NA | TRBV27 | CASSFLGGDNQPQHF | TGTGCCAGCAGTTTTCTTGGGGGGGACAATCAGCCCCAGCATTTT
NA | TRBJ2-5 | TRBD2 | TRBV30 | CAWSPGLAGVRLEETQYF | TGTGCCTGGAGTCCGGGACTAGCGGGAGTCCGACTGGAAGAGACCCAGTACTTC
NA | TRBJ2-7 | NA | TRBV30 | CAWSNLGRGSYEQYF | TGTGCCTGGAGCAATCTTGGAAGAGGCTCCTACGAGCAGTACTTC
NA | TRBJ2-7 | NA | TRBV2 | CASSRSAEGEQYF | TGTGCCAGCAGTCGAAGTGCGGAGGGCGAGCAGTACTTC
NA | TRBJ2-2 | NA | TRBV7-6 | CASSLMGAGVTGELFF | TGTGCCAGCAGCTTAATGGGCGCCGGTGTCACCGGGGAGCTGTTTTTT
NA | TRBJ1-6 | NA | TRBV21-1 | CASSSAPPRRNGGFDSPLHF | TGTGCCAGCAGCAGCGCCCCCCCCCGCAGAAACGGGGGTTTTGATTCACCCCTCCACTTT
NA | TRBJ1-4 | NA | TRBV2 | CASNGETLATNEKLFF | TGTGCCAGCAATGGAGAGACTCTTGCAACTAATGAAAAACTGTTTTTT
NA | TRBJ1-1 | NA | TRBV7-8 | CASSWGGANTEAFF | TGTGCCAGCAGCTGGGGGGGAGCGAACACTGAAGCTTTCTTT
NA | TRBJ1-6 | NA | TRBV9 | CASSVEGDLTYNSPLHF | TGTGCCAGCAGCGTAGAGGGAGACTTGACCTATAATTCACCCCTCCACTTT
NA | TRBJ2-6 | NA | TRBV9 | CASSWGAGANVLTF | TGTGCCAGCAGCTGGGGGGCTGGGGCCAACGTCCTGACTTTC
NA | TRBJ2-3 | NA | TRBV11-2 | CASSLDRGILGNTQYF | TGTGCCAGCAGCTTAGATCGGGGGATCCTTGGGAATACGCAGTATTTT
few | TRBJ1-4 | TRBD1 | TRBV30 | CAWKVPGTGYEKLFF | TGTGCCTGGAAGGTACCCGGGACAGGGTATGAAAAACTGTTTTTT
once | TRBJ1-1 | TRBD1 | TRBV5-1 | CASSTDRVTEAFF | TGCGCCAGCAGTACAGACAGGGTCACTGAAGCTTTCTTT
NA | TRBJ1-3 | TRBD1 | TRBV7-9 | CASSSGTGIGNTIYF | TGTGCCAGCAGCTCGGGGACAGGGATAGGAAACACCATATATTTT
NA | TRBJ1-6 | NA | TRBV6-4 | CASSRTWNSPLHF | TGTGCCAGCAGTCGAACATGGAATTCACCCCTCCACTTT
NA | TRBJ2-5 | TRBD1 | TRBV5-7 | CASSLSRFGDRNEETQYF | TGTGCCAGCAGCCTGAGTCGGTTTGGGGACAGGAACGAAGAGACCCAGTACTTC
NA | TRBJ2-7 | TRBD2 | TRBV28 | CASSSGGDPLSYEQYF | TGTGCCAGCAGCTCCGGGGGGGATCCCCTCTCCTACGAGCAGTACTTC
once | TRBJ2-2 | TRBD1 | TRBV28 | CASSLAGGITGELFF | TGTGCCAGCAGTTTAGCAGGGGGCATAACCGGGGAGCTGTTTTTT
NA | TRBJ2-1 | NA | TRBV18 | CASSPGLYTYNEQFF | TGTGCCAGCTCACCAGGGCTATACACCTACAATGAGCAGTTCTTC
few | TRBJ1-5 | NA | TRBV5-5 | CASSLQGRDNQPQHF | TGTGCCAGCAGCTTGCAGGGGCGCGACAATCAGCCCCAGCATTTT
NA | TRBJ2-1 | TRBD2 | TRBV6-5 | CASSYTSGRASNEQFF | TGTGCCAGCAGTTACACCAGCGGGAGGGCTTCTAATGAGCAGTTCTTC
NA | TRBJ1-1 | NA | TRBV28 | CASSGMQFIAEAFF | TGTGCCAGCAGCGGGATGCAGTTCATCGCTGAAGCTTTCTTT
NA | TRBJ1-1 | NA | TRBV6-6 | CASSYSAGNTEAFF | TGTGCCAGCAGTTACTCGGCAGGGAACACTGAAGCTTTCTTT
NA | TRBJ1-1 | NA | TRBV18 | CASFQGNTEAFF | TGTGCCAGCTTCCAGGGGAACACTGAAGCTTTCTTT
NA | TRBJ2-7 | TRBD2 | TRBV29-1 | CSVAAGLAGYEQYF | TGCAGCGTTGCTGCTGGACTAGCGGGGTACGAGCAGTACTTC
NA | TRBJ1-1 | NA | TRBV28 | CASSYRNTEAFF | TGTGCCAGCAGTTACAGGAACACTGAAGCTTTCTTT
NA | TRBJ1-2 | NA | TRBV29-1 | CSLQGFDGYTF | TGCAGCCTCCAGGGGTTCGACGGCTACACCTTC
NA | TRBJ2-1 | TRBD2 | TRBV4-2 | CASSHDGAGGIYNEQFF | TGTGCCAGCAGCCACGACGGGGCGGGGGGCATATACAATGAGCAGTTCTTC
few | TRBJ1-1 | NA | TRBV5-1 | CASSLAGRTEAFF | TGCGCCAGCAGCTTGGCCGGGAGGACTGAAGCTTTCTTT
NA | TRBJ2-7 | TRBD2 | TRBV6-6 | CASSLLKGLAGYEQYF | TGTGCCAGCAGCCTACTGAAGGGACTAGCGGGGTACGAGCAGTACTTC
few | TRBJ1-5 | NA | TRBV4-3 | CASSQAIGARDQPQHF | TGCGCCAGCAGCCAAGCGATAGGGGCGCGTGACCAGCCCCAGCATTTT
NA | TRBJ2-7 | NA | TRBV11-2 | CASSSSSGSYEQYF | TGTGCCAGCAGCTCCTCCTCGGGTTCCTACGAGCAGTACTTC
NA | TRBJ1-4 | NA | TRBV6-1 | CASSEADRRNEKLFF | TGTGCCAGCAGTGAAGCCGACAGGAGGAATGAAAAACTGTTTTTT
NA | TRBJ1-5 | TRBD1 | TRBV4-1 | CASSVRQGLDQPQHF | TGCGCCAGCAGCGTCCGACAGGGGCTGGATCAGCCCCAGCATTTT
NA | TRBJ2-1 | NA | TRBV7-9 | CASRHSGSSYNEQFF | TGTGCCAGCAGACACAGTGGCAGCTCCTACAATGAGCAGTTCTTC
NA | TRBJ1-2 | TRBD1 | TRBV30 | CAWAGQGNNYGYTF | TGTGCCTGGGCTGGACAGGGAAATAACTATGGCTACACCTTC
few | TRBJ2-4 | TRBD1 | TRBV30 | CAWRGQTLLGKNIQYF | TGTGCCTGGAGGGGACAGACCCTTTTAGGCAAAAACATTCAGTACTTC
few | TRBJ2-7 | TRBD2 | TRBV2 | CASSVNGGRASDEQYF | TGTGCCAGCAGTGTCAACGGCGGGAGGGCCTCCGACGAGCAGTACTTC
NA | TRBJ2-4 | TRBD1 | TRBV7-9 | CASSEGTGQINIQYF | TGTGCCAGCAGCGAAGGGACAGGACAAATAAACATTCAGTACTTC
NA | TRBJ1-1 | TRBD1 | TRBV2 | CASSRQGTSTEAFF | TGTGCCAGCAGTCGACAGGGAACGTCGACTGAAGCTTTCTTT
NA | TRBJ2-5 | NA | TRBV6-5 | CASSYGRGQSQYF | TGTGCCAGCAGTTACGGGCGGGGGCAAAGCCAGTACTTC
NA | TRBJ2-1 | TRBD1 | TRBV5-6 | CASSFGQAKAYNEQFF | TGTGCCAGCAGCTTCGGACAGGCAAAGGCGTACAATGAGCAGTTCTTC
NA | TRBJ2-3 | NA | TRBV27 | CASSFSADTQYF | TGTGCCAGCAGTTTCTCGGCAGATACGCAGTATTTT
NA | TRBJ1-5 | TRBD1 | TRBV6-6 | CASSPLGQGAYQPQHF | TGTGCCAGCAGTCCTCTCGGACAGGGGGCCTATCAGCCCCAGCATTTT
NA | TRBJ2-2 | TRBD2 | TRBV2 | CASSGLSGGPTGELFF | TGTGCCAGCAGTGGATTAAGCGGGGGGCCCACCGGGGAGCTGTTTTTT